This entry concerns a single T cell receptor (beta chain). Its target is not known. This same CDR3 is encoded by further DNA sequences in the sample. These data originate in a study of shared clonotypes between healthy human individuals. Profiled with immunoSEQ multiplex PCR; TCRdb holds only in-frame clones, not every one. This table holds roughly 2 million clones, approximately 96% found once. Findings and limits, study-wide: Clonotype sharing across several donors was observed for about 5.5% of naive CD4 clonotypes. Larger estimated richness was generally recorded for naive subsets relative to memory subsets. The study found lower generation probabilities in non-shared clonotypes than in those shared by all four donors. Clonotype sharing among donors likely depends on sequencing depth.

The TCR originated in a man aged 18 to 29 in good health. Sequenced input: naive CD4+ T cells sorted from blood. Subset described: CD45RA+ positively selected.

The DNA of the CDR3 is TGTGCCAGCAGTTCCCAGGGTAATCAGCCCCAGCATTTT. Translating gives CASSSQGNQPQHF. J is TRBJ1-5 and V is TRBV6-5, with a tentative D call TRBD1 (5 bases). The CDR3 sequence is 13 residues long. Trimming pared 4 bases from V and 4 bases from J, leaving 8 bases between. CDR1 is MNHEY and CDR2 is SVGAGI in the germline V gene.